The 27 T cell receptor gamma chains reported below all come from one sample, sequenced in a study of gamma delta lymphoproliferative disorders and STAT genes. TCRdb re-called clones from the multiplex PCR reads via CATT. The sample includes 2,000 to 2,500 gamma-chain clones, about 10% of them seen just once. PBMCs from patients and controls supplied the genomic DNA for sequencing. Sequencing was done on a sample of blood. All receptors derive from a human donor in good health.

By sample fraction, this clone is medium-sized. The J gene is TRGJ1 or TRGJ2, the V gene TRGV4. The J gene, absent from TCRdb, was called here by matching the DNA to germline. V gave up 3 bases and J gave up 3 bases; unmatched junction bases: 5. Germline CDR1 and CDR2: EGSTGY and YDSYTSSV. CDR3 length equals 13 residues. The CDR3 sequence is CATWDWRYYKKLF. The CDR3 region has the DNA TGTGCCACCTGGGATTGGCGTTATTATAAGAAACTCTTT.

By its share, this clone is medium-sized. The chain combines TRGV2 with TRGJ1 or TRGJ2. TCRdb gives no J gene; it was assigned here by matching the DNA to germline. In germline, CDR1 is EGSNGY, CDR2 YDSYNSKV. V was pared by 0 bases and J by 0 bases, with 11 bases of the junction left unmatched. This CDR3 comprises 17 residues. DNA for the CDR3: TGTGCCACCTGGGACGGGTCCATCTATTCGAATTATTATAAGAAACTCTTT. Protein product: CATWDGSIYSNYYKKLF.

In its sample, this clone is large (0.1 to 1%). The genes are TRGV11 and TRGJ1 or TRGJ2. In the absence of a J gene in TCRdb, the DNA was matched to germline to assign it here. TRGV11 is noted as an ORF with a role that remains uncertain. The CDR3 has 12 residues. Germline trimming cut 2 bases from V and 10 bases from J; bases unmatched to any gene: 5. CDR3 sequence reads: CACWIRLLKKLF. Written as DNA, the CDR3 is TGTGCCTGCTGGATTAGGCTCTTGAAGAAACTCTTT.

Relative to its sample, this clone is large. This specimen includes other DNA sequences encoding the same CDR3. The chain recombines TRGV2 with TRGJ1 or TRGJ2. The J gene, absent from TCRdb, was called here by matching the DNA to germline. CDR3 length equals 13 residues. Germline loops: CDR1 EGSNGY, CDR2 YDSYNSKV. The junction had 0 bases not matched to a gene; V was cut back by 0 bases and J by 1 base. This CDR3 reads CATWDGNYYKKLF. The CDR3 DNA reads TGTGCCACCTGGGACGGGAATTATTATAAGAAACTCTTT.

This clone has just a few counts. A single base is all that separates this from a far larger clone, so a read error is likely. Other nucleotide sequences from this sample produce the same CDR3. V and J are TRGV11 and TRGJ1 or TRGJ2. Here the J gene came from matching the DNA to germline, since TCRdb omits it. TRGV11 is identified as an open reading frame with a role that is uncertain. This CDR3 is built from 14 residues. The CDR3, as DNA: TGCGCCTGCTGGATTAGGCACCTGACTTGGAAGAAACTCTTT. Translating gives CACWIRHLTWKKLF.

The rearrangement joins TRGV3 to TRGJ1 or TRGJ2. In the absence of a J gene in TCRdb, the DNA was matched to germline to assign it here. Unmatched junction bases numbered 13, after V lost 0 bases and J lost 5 bases. The CDR3 contains 16 residues. CDR1 is VTNTFY, CDR2 YDVSTARD, per germline (reference sequence). The CDR3 DNA reads TGTGCCACCTGGGACAGGCAACGACGGCGGAATTATAAGAAACTCTTT. It encodes CATWDRQRRRNYKKLF.

This clone counts as medium-sized. The limits of the CDR3 on the DNA are not certain, so only TCRdb's listed CDR3 is given. V gene TRGV11 was called; the J gene was not. TRGV11 carries the ORF label, with uncertain function. The CDR3 totals 17 residues, both ends included. This CDR3 reads CTTVPAGLGTKHYKKLF.

In its sample, this clone ranks as medium-sized. The CDR3 DNA follows: TGTGCCTTGTGCCGCGGATATTATAAGAAACTCTTT. Its protein product is CALCRGYYKKLF. The chain combines TRGV9 with TRGJ1 or TRGJ2. TCRdb gives no J gene; it was assigned here by matching the DNA to germline. Per germline, CDR1 GITISATS and CDR2 ISYDGTV (reference sequence). CDR3 length equals 12 residues. J was trimmed by 4 bases and V by 7 bases; bases with no gene match: 7.

This clone is labeled as medium-sized. Other DNA sequences in the sample encode the same CDR3. The chain couples TRGV4 to TRGJ1 or TRGJ2. Here the J gene was assigned by germline matching of the DNA, as TCRdb has none. With 0 bases clipped from V and 7 bases from J, the junction kept 3 bases outside the gene matches. CDR1 and CDR2 (germline): EGSTGY, YDSYTSSV. The CDR3 contains 12 residues. CDR3 protein: CATWDGHYKKLF. The CDR3 bases are TGTGCCACCTGGGATGGGCACTATAAGAAACTCTTT.

A remark on this clone: This DNA translates differently at residue 9 from the TCRdb protein, which is that of a much larger clone; a read error is likely, and the protein shown is the DNA's own translation. The chain uses TRGV2 and TRGJP2. The J gene, missing from TCRdb, was assigned here through DNA to germline matching. The CDR3 covers 16 residues. Germline trimming cut 0 bases from V and 5 bases from J; bases unmatched to any gene: 9. Per germline, CDR1 EGSNGY and CDR2 YDSYNSKV. DNA of the CDR3: TGTGCCACCTGGGACGGGCAAAGCAGGAGTGATTGGATCAAGACGTTT. This sequence encodes CATWDGQSRSDWIKTF.

By share, this clone counts as medium-sized. The chain joins TRGV9 to TRGJP. The J gene was missing in TCRdb and was found by matching the end of the DNA to germline. Germline assignment: CDR1 GITISATS and CDR2 ISYDGTV (reference sequence). J gave up 7 bases and V 0 bases, and 3 bases lay outside the gene matches. This CDR3 spans 16 amino acids. The CDR3 nucleotides are TGTGCCTTGTGGGAGGTGCGTGAGTTGGGCAAAAAAATCAAGGTATTT. Protein product: CALWEVRELGKKIKVF.

CDR3 protein: CAAWDSQWGKNTTGWFKIF. Here the CDR3 DNA reads TGTGCTGCGTGGGATTCCCAATGGGGAAAAAATACCACTGGTTGGTTCAAGATATTT. This chain links TRGV10 with TRGJP1. Germline matching of the DNA provided the J gene here, since TCRdb leaves it blank. TRGV10 is recorded as an ORF, its role being uncertain. With 8 bases clipped from V and 0 bases from J, the junction kept 19 bases outside the gene matches. This CDR3 has 19 amino acids.

This clone is medium-sized in the sample. The chain links TRGV4 to TRGJ1 or TRGJ2. In the absence of a J gene in TCRdb, the DNA was matched to germline to assign it here. Trimming took 3 bases from V and 10 from J; bases not matched to a gene: 6. CDR1 and CDR2 (germline): EGSTGY, YDSYTSSV. This CDR3 spans 11 amino acids. The CDR3 sequence: CATWDRGKKLF. Written as DNA, the CDR3 is TGTGCCACCTGGGATAGGGGGAAGAAACTCTTT.

This clone is classed as medium-sized. No DNA is shown, since the ends of the CDR3 on it are uncertain; the CDR3 is the one TCRdb lists. No J gene was named, though the V gene is TRGV11. Being an ORF, TRGV11 has a function that is uncertain. A total of 17 residues make up the CDR3, ends included. Here the CDR3 reads CTTVPAGLATNYYKKLF.

In this sample, this clone is medium-sized (0.01 to 0.1%). The rearrangement links TRGV3 to TRGJ1 or TRGJ2. The J gene was not available in TCRdb and was assigned here by matching the DNA to germline segments. Losses at the gene ends were 0 bases for V and 6 bases for J; bases not matched to a gene: 5. The germline gives CDR1 VTNTFY, CDR2 YDVSTARD (reference sequence). This CDR3 has 13 residues. The chain's CDR3 is CATWDRHFYKKLF. CDR3 sequence (DNA): TGTGCCACCTGGGACAGGCATTTTTATAAGAAACTCTTT.

About this clone: This may come from a read error, since a much larger clone is one base off. This sample includes further DNA sequences coding for the same CDR3. The V gene is TRGV3, the J gene TRGJ1 or TRGJ2. No J segment appears in TCRdb, so it was assigned here by matching the sequence to germline. CDR1 and CDR2 from the germline V gene are VTNTFY and YDVSTARD (reference sequence). CDR3 length: 17 residues. This chain's CDR3 is CATWDRPLGGNYYKKLF. In nucleotides, the CDR3 is TGTGCTACCTGGGACAGGCCACTCGGAGGGAATTATTATAAGAAACTCTTT.

By share, this clone counts as medium-sized. The chain has TRGV8 and TRGJ1 or TRGJ2. Here the J gene was assigned by germline matching of the DNA, as TCRdb has none. Germline CDR1 VENAVY, CDR2 YDSYNSRV. V shed 1 base, J shed 1 base, and the junction held 7 bases outside the gene matches. This CDR3 region has 15 residues. This CDR3 reads CATWDSSLNYYKKLF. As DNA, the CDR3 is TGTGCCACCTGGGATAGCTCACTCAATTATTATAAGAAACTCTTT.

A few counts support this clone. A read error is likely here: a far larger clone is one base away. Other DNA sequences within the sample encode an identical CDR3. The rearrangement uses TRGV4 and TRGJP1. The J gene comes from matching the DNA to germline here; TCRdb lacks it. Trimming took 9 bases from V and 6 from J; bases not matched to a gene: 13. Germline V gene data show CDR1 as EGSTGY and CDR2 as YDSYTSSV. The length of the CDR3 is 14 residues. The CDR3 region has the DNA TGTGCCACCCCCCTGGATTTTGCTGGTTGGTTCAAGATATTT. This gives the protein CATPLDFAGWFKIF.

This clone is medium-sized by share. The chain employs TRGV2 and TRGJP2. The J gene is not listed in TCRdb, so it was assigned here from a DNA match to germline. V lost 0 bases, J lost 6 bases, and 1 base stayed unmatched. Looked up from germline, CDR1 is EGSNGY and CDR2 is YDSYNSKV. This CDR3 has 13 amino acids. The DNA for the CDR3 is TGTGCCACCTGGGACGGGCGTGATTGGATCAAGACGTTT. It is translated as CATWDGRDWIKTF.

This clone counts as medium-sized (0.01 to 0.1%). This chain links TRGV11 with TRGJ1 or TRGJ2. No J gene was available from TCRdb, and it was assigned here by a germline match of the DNA. TRGV11 is classed as an ORF, of uncertain function. J gave up 0 bases and V 4 bases, and 3 bases lay outside the gene matches. The CDR3 runs to 14 residues. CDR3 region: CACWISQNYYKKLF. The CDR3 DNA follows: TGTGCCTGCTGGATTAGTCAGAATTATTATAAGAAACTCTTT.

This clone is termed medium-sized. A much larger clonotype is one base distant, so this may be a read error. Other nucleotide sequences in the sample specify the same CDR3. V gene TRGV2 combines with J gene TRGJP2. No J gene is reported in TCRdb; it was inferred here by comparing the DNA with germline. There are 16 residues in the CDR3. V trimming: 0 bases; J trimming: 5 bases; junction bases outside the gene matches: 9. The V gene's germline CDR1 is EGSNGY and CDR2 YDSYNSKV. The CDR3 here is CATWDGQSKSDWIKTF. CDR3 sequence (DNA): TGTGCCACCTGGGACGGGCAAAGTAAGAGTGATTGGATCAAGACGTTT.

By its share, this clone is medium-sized. Other nucleotide sequences from this sample produce the same CDR3. CDR3 sequence reads: CATWDRPGYKKLF. The CDR3 DNA is TGTGCCACCTGGGACAGGCCAGGGTATAAGAAACTCTTT. This sequence joins TRGV5 and TRGJ1 or TRGJ2. TCRdb is silent on the J gene; assignment here came from matching the DNA to germline. The CDR3 consists of 13 residues. Germline trimming cut 0 bases from V and 7 bases from J; bases unmatched to any gene: 6. Per germline, CDR1 VINAFY and CDR2 YDVSNSKD.

This clone is judged medium-sized. This chain links TRGV3 with TRGJ1 or TRGJ2. Here the J gene came from matching the DNA to germline, since TCRdb omits it. After removal of 0 bases from V and 11 bases from J, the junction contained 13 bases not matched to a gene. The germline gives CDR1 VTNTFY, CDR2 YDVSTARD (reference sequence). The CDR3 runs to 14 residues. Here the CDR3 DNA reads TGTGCCACCTGGGACAGGTACCGTATGCCCCAGAAACTCTTT. Translated, it gives CATWDRYRMPQKLF.

The V call is TRGV9, the J call TRGJ1 or TRGJ2. TCRdb records no J gene; here it was assigned by comparing the DNA to germline. CDR3 length: 13 amino acids. V was clipped by 0 bases and J by 11 bases; unmatched bases: 10. CDR1 GITISATS and CDR2 ISYDGTV come from the germline V gene (reference sequence). The CDR3 is CALWEVGTLQKLF. The CDR3 DNA sequence: TGTGCCTTGTGGGAGGTGGGAACTTTGCAGAAACTCTTT.

This clone is termed medium-sized. Other nucleotide sequences in the sample specify the same CDR3. This chain joins TRGV10 and TRGJ1 or TRGJ2. In the absence of a J gene in TCRdb, the DNA was matched to germline to assign it here. TRGV10 has ORF status, its function being uncertain. Trimming at V came to 8 bases and at J to 10 bases, leaving 3 bases not matched to a gene. The CDR3 consists of 9 residues. The CDR3 DNA is TGTGCTGCGTGGGTGAAGAAACTCTTT. Protein product: CAAWVKKLF.

By sample fraction, this clone is medium-sized. V usage is TRGV9 and J usage is TRGJ1 or TRGJ2. No J gene was available from TCRdb, and it was assigned here by a germline match of the DNA. After removal of 1 base from V and 4 bases from J, the junction contained 1 base not matched to a gene. The germline V gene has CDR1 GITISATS and CDR2 ISYDGTV (reference sequence). This CDR3 comprises 12 residues. The CDR3, as DNA: TGTGCCTTGTGGGAGGTCTATTATAAGAAACTCTTT. Residues: CALWEVYYKKLF.

This clone is labeled medium-sized (0.01 to 0.1%). The DNA is left out, because the CDR3 cannot be placed on it with certainty; the CDR3 is given as TCRdb lists it. The J gene is uncalled and the V gene is TRGV11. TRGV11 qualifies as an ORF whose function is uncertain. The CDR3 spans 17 residues, counting both ends. CDR3 region: CTTVPAGLGNGIYKKLF.